This T cell receptor beta chain stems from a study of cytomegalovirus exposure and HLA in healthy donors. Study results and caveats: Rarity marked most TCR sequences, yet some public TCRs occurred in many donors. Later analysis identified a missense DCLRE1C variant that was linked to TCR beta V- and J-gene trimming. Highly shared sequence variants in one cluster were likely a sequencing artifact. CMV serostatus stood as the only immune exposure information on hand.

This clone has only one observation. Its antigen is not identified. The trim removed 6 bases at V and 6 bases at J, leaving 7 bases unmatched. CDR3 length equals 15 residues. CDR1 and CDR2 from the germline V gene are LNHDA and SQIVND (reference sequence). Primers for the PCR totalled 60 Vbeta and 13 Jbeta. Profiled with immunoSEQ multiplex PCR; TCRdb holds only in-frame clones, not every one. The table shows over 65,000 clones, with 80% to 90% occurring only once. This rearrangement joins TRBV19 to TRBJ2-1; 11 positions match TRBD2. This TCR was recovered from a human donor in good health. Sequenced: PBMCs. CDR3 sequence reads: CASSTRLAGRNEQFF. CDR3 nucleotides: TGTGCCAGTAGCACACGACTAGCGGGGCGCAATGAGCAGTTCTTC.